A selection of T cell receptor beta chains follows, all from one sample in a study of OX40 agonist ivuxolimab in advanced cancers. The repertoire was sequenced with immunoSEQ multiplex PCR; TCRdb's copy has only in-frame clones and lacks some. The data show about 51,000 clones, with more than 70% seen just once and 3% to 4% held by the top ten. Sequenced here: CD4+ or CD8+ T cells sorted from blood, sampled in a trial of the OX40 agonist ivuxolimab. All receptors come from an adult with an advanced solid tumor such as melanoma, head and neck, liver or kidney cancer. The CDR3 runs from the conserved cysteine through the conserved F or W. D genes are given only for firm matches. Size tells how often a clone was seen (once, few, many) or the class of an expanded clone, and some rows leave it out.

.	TRBJ1-2	TRBV2	.	TGTGCCAGCAGCCTGTATGGCTACACCTTC	CASSLYGYTF
.	TRBJ1-2	TRBV6-5	TRBD1	TGTGTCAGCAGCCCGGGACAGGGTGGTGGCTACACCTTC	CVSSPGQGGGYTF
.	TRBJ2-1	TRBV2	.	TGTGCCAGCAGTGTCAGCGGTGGCACCTACAATGAGCAGTTCTTC	CASSVSGGTYNEQFF
.	TRBJ1-2	TRBV5-6	TRBD1	TGTGCCAGCAGCTTCGGGACAGGGGAGGCTGGCTACACCTTC	CASSFGTGEAGYTF
.	TRBJ2-7	TRBV7-9	TRBD2	TGTGCCAGCAGCTCCCGAGCGGGGCAATCTCCTGGACAGTACTTC	CASSSRAGQSPGQYF
.	TRBJ2-6	TRBV7-8	.	TGTGCCAGCAGCTTAGCAGGGAGCGGGGCCAACGTCCTGACTTTC	CASSLAGSGANVLTF
.	TRBJ2-7	TRBV6-5	.	TGTGCCAGCAGTCTTGGGTTGGGCGAGCAGTACTTC	CASSLGLGEQYF
once	TRBJ2-5	TRBV6-1	.	TGTGCCAGCAGTGAATATGTTAGCGCCCAAGAGACCCAGTACTTC	CASSEYVSAQETQYF
.	TRBJ2-2	TRBV6-6	TRBD1	TGTGCCAGCAGTTGGGGACAGGTGAACACCGGGGAGCTGTTTTTT	CASSWGQVNTGELFF
.	TRBJ1-1	TRBV10-3	.	TGTGCCATCAGTGAAAAACCCAGGGTATGGAACACTGAAGCTTTCTTT	CAISEKPRVWNTEAFF
.	TRBJ1-1	TRBV6-1	.	TGTGCCAGCAGCAATAAGGCGAACACTGAAGCTTTCTTT	CASSNKANTEAFF
.	TRBJ2-1	TRBV11-2	.	TGTGCCAGCAGCTTTTATAGGAACAATGAGCAGTTCTTC	CASSFYRNNEQFF
.	TRBJ1-4	TRBV5-1	TRBD1	TGCGCCAGCAGCGCTTTCCCGGGACAGGGGGGAGATGAAAAACTGTTTTTT	CASSAFPGQGGDEKLFF